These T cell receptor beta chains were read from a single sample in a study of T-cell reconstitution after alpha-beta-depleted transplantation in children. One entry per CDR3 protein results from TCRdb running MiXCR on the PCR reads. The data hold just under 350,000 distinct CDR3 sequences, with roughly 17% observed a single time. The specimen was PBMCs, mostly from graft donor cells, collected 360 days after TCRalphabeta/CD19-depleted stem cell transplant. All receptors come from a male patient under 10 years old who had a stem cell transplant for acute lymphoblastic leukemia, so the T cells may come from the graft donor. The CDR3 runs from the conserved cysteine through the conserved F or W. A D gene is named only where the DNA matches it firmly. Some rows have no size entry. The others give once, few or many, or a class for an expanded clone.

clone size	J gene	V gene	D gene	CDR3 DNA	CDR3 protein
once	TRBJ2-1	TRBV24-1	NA	TGTGCCACCAGTGACCCAACTAGGAATGAGCAGTTCTTC	CATSDPTRNEQFF
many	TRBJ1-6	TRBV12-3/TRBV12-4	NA	TGTGCCAGCAGCTGGGACCTTAATTCACCCCTCCACTTT	CASSWDLNSPLHF
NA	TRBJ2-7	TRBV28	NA	TGTGCCAGCAGTTTAGTCCTGGGGTCGGGGGAGCAGTACTTC	CASSLVLGSGEQYF
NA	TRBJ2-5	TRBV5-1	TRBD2	TGCGCCAGCAGCTCCCGACTAGCGGGAGGCAGGGAGACCCAGTACTTC	CASSSRLAGGRETQYF
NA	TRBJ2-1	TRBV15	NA	TGTGCCACCAGCAGAGATCGGCGTCCCGAGAGGACCTACAATGAGCAGTTCTTC	CATSRDRRPERTYNEQFF
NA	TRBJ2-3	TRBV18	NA	TGTGCCAGCTCTCTGTCCTGGGCCGCTTCAGATACGCAGTATTTT	CASSLSWAASDTQYF
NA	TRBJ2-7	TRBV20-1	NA	TGCAGTGCTAGAGATCCGAGGACTACCTTCTCCTACGAGCAGTACTTC	CSARDPRTTFSYEQYF
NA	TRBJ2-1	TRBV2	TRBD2	TGTGCCATCAGTACTGGACTAGCGGGAGAATCCGGTTCCTACAATGAGCAGTTCTTC	CAISTGLAGESGSYNEQFF
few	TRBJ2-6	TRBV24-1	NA	TGTGCCACCAGTGCCATACATGCGGATGCCTCTGGGGCCAACGTCCTGACTTTC	CATSAIHADASGANVLTF
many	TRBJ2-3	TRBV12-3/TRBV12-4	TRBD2	TGTGCCAGCAGTTTAAGGCGGGAGGGCAGAGATACGCAGTATTTT	CASSLRREGRDTQYF
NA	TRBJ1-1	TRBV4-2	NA	TGTGCCAGCAGCCAAGATCTGGGAGTGAACACTGAAGCTTTCTTT	CASSQDLGVNTEAFF
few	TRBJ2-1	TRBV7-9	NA	TGTGCCAGCAGCTTAATGCTAGTTGGGGTCTTC	CASSLMLVGVF
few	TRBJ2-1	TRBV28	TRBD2	TGTGCCAGCAGTCCCACGGGACTAGCGGGAGTAGGGCAGTTCTTC	CASSPTGLAGVGQFF
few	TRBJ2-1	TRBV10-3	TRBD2	TGTGCCATCAGTGAGTCCGCTAGCGGGGTCAACAATGAGCAGTTCTTC	CAISESASGVNNEQFF
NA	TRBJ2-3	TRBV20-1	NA	TGCAGTGCCCCAACTTGGGGCTCGGGGACAGATACGCAGTATTTT	CSAPTWGSGTDTQYF
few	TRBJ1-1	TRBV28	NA	TGTGCCACAGGTTGGCGTGACACTGAAGCTTTCTTT	CATGWRDTEAFF
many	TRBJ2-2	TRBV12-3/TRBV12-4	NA	TGTGCCAGCACCCCCCGACTGCTAACCGGGGAGCTGTTTTTT	CASTPRLLTGELFF
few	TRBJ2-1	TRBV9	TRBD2	TGTGCCAGCAGCGTTACCCCCGGGACTAGCGGGGGTAGCTCCTACAATGAGCAGTTCTTC	CASSVTPGTSGGSSYNEQFF
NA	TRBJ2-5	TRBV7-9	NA	TGTGCCAGCAGCTTAGTGCTGGGACCCCAGTACTTC	CASSLVLGPQYF
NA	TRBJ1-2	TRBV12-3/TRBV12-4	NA	TGTGCCAGCAACCTGGGGCGGTCTAACTATGGCTACACCTTC	CASNLGRSNYGYTF
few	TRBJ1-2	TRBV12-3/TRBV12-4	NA	TGTGCCAGCAGTTCTCTTAACTATGGCTACACCTTC	CASSSLNYGYTF
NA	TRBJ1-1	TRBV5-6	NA	TGTGCCAGCAGCTTTGGGCTTCTCGGGGCTTTCTTT	CASSFGLLGAFF
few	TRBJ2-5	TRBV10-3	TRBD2	TGTGCCATCAGAGGCGGGAGGGCCGGGGAGACCCAGTACTTC	CAIRGGRAGETQYF
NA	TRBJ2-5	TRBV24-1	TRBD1	TGTGCCACCAGTGACCCGACAGGGGTCCAAGAGACCCAGTACTTC	CATSDPTGVQETQYF
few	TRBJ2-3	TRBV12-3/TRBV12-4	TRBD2	TGTGCCAGCAGTTCAATAGCGGGAGGGCCGACAGATACGCAGTATTTT	CASSSIAGGPTDTQYF
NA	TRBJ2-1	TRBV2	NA	TGTACCAGCAGTTTAGGAGGTATTTGGAGGCGATCCTACAATGAGCAGTTCTTC	CTSSLGGIWRRSYNEQFF
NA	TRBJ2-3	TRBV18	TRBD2	TGTGCCAGCTCACCACCGCTCGGGAGGACAGATACGCAGTATTTT	CASSPPLGRTDTQYF
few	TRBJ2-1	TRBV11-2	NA	TGTGCCAGCAGCTTAGAGGGTCCGACGAGCTCCTACAATGAGCAGTTCTTC	CASSLEGPTSSYNEQFF
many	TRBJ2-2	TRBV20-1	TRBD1	TGCAGTGGATCGGACAGGGGCAACACCGGGGAGCTGTTTTTT	CSGSDRGNTGELFF